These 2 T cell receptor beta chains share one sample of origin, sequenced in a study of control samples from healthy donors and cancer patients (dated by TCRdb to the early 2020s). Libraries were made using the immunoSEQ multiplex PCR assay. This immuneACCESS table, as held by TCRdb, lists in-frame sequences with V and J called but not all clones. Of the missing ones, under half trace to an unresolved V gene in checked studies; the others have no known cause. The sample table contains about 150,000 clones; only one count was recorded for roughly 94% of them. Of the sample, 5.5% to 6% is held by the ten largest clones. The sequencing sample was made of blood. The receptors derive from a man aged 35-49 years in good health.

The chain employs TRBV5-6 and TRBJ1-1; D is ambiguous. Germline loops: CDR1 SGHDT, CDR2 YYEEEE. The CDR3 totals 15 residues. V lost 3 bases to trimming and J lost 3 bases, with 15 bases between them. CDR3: CASSSPLGGDTEAFF. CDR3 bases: TGTGCCAGCAGCTCTCCCTTGGGTGGGGACACTGAAGCTTTCTTT.

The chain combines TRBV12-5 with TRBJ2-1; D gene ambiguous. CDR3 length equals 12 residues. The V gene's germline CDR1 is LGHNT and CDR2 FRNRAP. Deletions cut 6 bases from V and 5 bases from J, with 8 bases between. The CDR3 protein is CASGYENNEQFF. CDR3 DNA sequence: TGTGCTAGTGGCTACGAAAACAATGAGCAGTTCTTC. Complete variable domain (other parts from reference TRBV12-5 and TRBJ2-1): DARVTQTPRHKVTEMGQEVTMRCQPILGHNTVFWYRQTMMQGLELLAYFRNRAPLDDSGMPKDRFSAEMPDATLATLKIQPSEPRDSAVYFCASGYENNEQFFGPGTRLTVL.